The rows below give T cell receptor beta chains drawn from one sample of a study of post-analysis software for immune sequencing data. TCRdb called the PCR reads again in MiXCR, with one record for every CDR3 protein. The repertoire holds more than 450,000 distinct CDR3 sequences, with 34% as singletons. The specimen sequenced was blood. The origin of the receptors is a girl aged 2 to 17 with multiple sclerosis. CDR3s include the opening cysteine and the closing phenylalanine or tryptophan. D genes are given only for firm matches. Expanded clones are given a class, and other clones once, few, many or no size at all.

cdr3_length	v_call	clone_size	d_call	j_call	cdr3_nt	cdr3_aa
14	TRBV12-3/TRBV12-4	NA	NA	TRBJ2-5	TGTGCCAGCAGTTTCCGTAAAGGGCAAGAGACCCAGTACTTC	CASSFRKGQETQYF
14	TRBV5-4	NA	TRBD2	TRBJ2-1	TGTGCCAGCAGTCGGGGGGGGGCTGACAATGAGCAGTTCTTC	CASSRGGADNEQFF
14	TRBV6-2/TRBV6-3	NA	NA	TRBJ2-3	TGTGCCAGCAGTTACCCCGGGATCACAGATACGCAGTATTTT	CASSYPGITDTQYF
15	TRBV20-1	NA	NA	TRBJ2-4	TGCAGTGCTAGGGCGGAGGAGAGAGCCAAAAACATTCAGTACTTC	CSARAEERAKNIQYF
14	TRBV2	NA	NA	TRBJ2-3	TGTGCCAGCAGTGGGGCGGTTGGCACAGATACGCAGTATTTT	CASSGAVGTDTQYF
12	TRBV28	NA	NA	TRBJ1-2	TGTGCCAGCAGTTTAAGCGACAGGGGCTACACCTTC	CASSLSDRGYTF
15	TRBV5-5	NA	TRBD2	TRBJ2-7	TGTGCCAGCAGCTTGGGACTAGCGGGGACCTACGAGCAGTACTTC	CASSLGLAGTYEQYF
12	TRBV20-1	many	NA	TRBJ2-3	TGCAGTGAGATAGACTCCACAGATACGCAGTATTTT	CSEIDSTDTQYF
15	TRBV5-1	NA	TRBD1	TRBJ2-7	TGCGCCAGCAGCTCCACGACAGGGGGGGCGTACGAGCAGTACTTC	CASSSTTGGAYEQYF
17	TRBV5-1	many	TRBD1	TRBJ2-1	TGCGCCAGCAGCCCTAATACAGGGGTTTTGGGCTACAATGAGCAGTTCTTC	CASSPNTGVLGYNEQFF
15	TRBV29-1	NA	TRBD2	TRBJ2-1	TGCAGCGTTACGTTTGGGACTAGCGGACTTAATGAGCAGTTCTTC	CSVTFGTSGLNEQFF
11	TRBV20-1	few	NA	TRBJ1-1	TGCAGTGCTAGGATCGGGGAAGAAGCTTTCTTT	CSARIGEEAFF
15	TRBV5-1	few	NA	TRBJ2-7	TGCGCCAGCAGCTTGGAACCGGGGTCACTCTACGAGCAGTACTTC	CASSLEPGSLYEQYF
17	TRBV12-3/TRBV12-4	few	TRBD1	TRBJ1-6	TGTGCCAGCAGCACTAATACAGGGGACCTTTATAATTCACCCCTCCACTTT	CASSTNTGDLYNSPLHF
13	TRBV5-1	few	NA	TRBJ1-2	TGCGCCAGCAGCCCCCGGGGCCTCTATGGCTACACCTTC	CASSPRGLYGYTF
15	TRBV5-1	NA	TRBD1	TRBJ2-3	TGCGCCAGCAGCTCAGGACAGGGGGCGGGAGATACGCAGTATTTT	CASSSGQGAGDTQYF
15	TRBV5-1	NA	TRBD1	TRBJ1-1	TGCGCCAGCAGCTCCCGTGTCAGCAGGGGGACTGAAGCTTTCTTT	CASSSRVSRGTEAFF
15	TRBV10-3	NA	TRBD2	TRBJ2-1	TGTGCCATCAGGGGGGAGGGAGGGGCCTACAATGAGCAGTTCTTC	CAIRGEGGAYNEQFF
13	TRBV27	few	NA	TRBJ1-5	TGTGCCAGCAGACCCGGGCCCAATCAGCCCCAGCATTTT	CASRPGPNQPQHF
16	TRBV25-1	NA	NA	TRBJ2-6	TGTGCCAGCAGTGAATCCCCCAGCTCTGGGGCCAACGTCCTGACTTTC	CASSESPSSGANVLTF
14	TRBV12-3/TRBV12-4	few	TRBD2	TRBJ2-1	TGTGCCAGCTCCCCATCAGCGGGAAGGGGTGAGCAGTTCTTC	CASSPSAGRGEQFF
16	TRBV20-1	NA	TRBD2	TRBJ2-7	TGCAGTGCCTCCGCCCGGGGACTAGTGGGGCCGTACGAGCAGTACTTC	CSASARGLVGPYEQYF
15	TRBV6-1	few	NA	TRBJ2-1	TGTGCCAGCATTCCATCGCCAAGAACCTACAATGAGCAGTTCTTC	CASIPSPRTYNEQFF
14	TRBV24-1	NA	TRBD1	TRBJ1-2	TGTGCCACCAGTGATCCGGACAGGGGCCATGGCTACACCTTC	CATSDPDRGHGYTF
17	TRBV27	few	TRBD2	TRBJ2-5	TGTGCCAGCAGTTTTTGGGTAGCGGGGGGTTCCCAAGAGACCCAGTACTTC	CASSFWVAGGSQETQYF
15	TRBV5-5	many	TRBD2	TRBJ2-3	TGTGCCAGCAGCTTGGGAGCGGGGGGCGGCGATACGCAGTATTTT	CASSLGAGGGDTQYF
14	TRBV5-1	NA	NA	TRBJ2-3	TGCGCCAGCAGCTTGGCTGCCACCCAAGATACGCAGTATTTT	CASSLAATQDTQYF
14	TRBV7-9	NA	NA	TRBJ1-5	TGTGCCAGCAGCTCAGGGTCAACGAATCAGCCCCAGCATTTT	CASSSGSTNQPQHF
14	TRBV4-1	once	TRBD2	TRBJ2-4	TGCGACAGCAGCCAAGACTGGGAGGGAAACATTCAGTACTTC	CDSSQDWEGNIQYF
14	TRBV10-1	many	TRBD1	TRBJ2-5	TGCGCCAGCAGTCGGACAGGGGGGACGGAGACCCAGTACTTC	CASSRTGGTETQYF
15	TRBV5-1	NA	NA	TRBJ1-5	TGCGCCAGCAGCGTAGGGGGAGTAGGCAATCAGCCCCAGCATTTT	CASSVGGVGNQPQHF
15	TRBV5-1	NA	NA	TRBJ1-1	TGCGCCAGCAGCCGGACCCCGACAGAGAACACTGAAGCTTTCTTT	CASSRTPTENTEAFF
15	TRBV10-3	NA	NA	TRBJ1-6	TGTGCCATCAGTGAGTCGCCAGAAATGGGGTCACCCCTCCACTTT	CAISESPEMGSPLHF
16	TRBV7-2	NA	NA	TRBJ1-5	TGTGCCAGCAGCTTACCGGGGGTGGGGTGGAATCAGCCCCAGCATTTT	CASSLPGVGWNQPQHF
15	TRBV9	NA	NA	TRBJ2-1	TGTGCCAGCAGCGTAGGCGGGGGCACTGCGCAGGAGCAGTTCTTC	CASSVGGGTAQEQFF